This is a list of T cell receptor beta chains from one sample in a study of blood T cell repertoires in COVID-19. TCRdb's copy holds only in-frame clones and misses some; the assay was immunoSEQ multiplex PCR. In the table there are 200,000 to 300,000 clones, approximately 89% of which are singletons. What was sequenced was PBMCs or T cells enriched from blood (not recorded which). The receptor source for this set is a woman in her 30s with acute COVID-19. The CDR3 runs from the conserved cysteine through the conserved F or W. Fields, in order: V gene, CDR3 protein.

V gene: TRBV6-5; CDR3 protein: CASSYQGFTGELFF
V gene: TRBV2; CDR3 protein: CARRCRGITTNEKLFF
V gene: TRBV4-3; CDR3 protein: CASSQDRVGSYEQYF
V gene: TRBV15; CDR3 protein: CATSGRDKLDEQYF
V gene: TRBV2; CDR3 protein: CASSVGQPNSPLHF
V gene: TRBV5-1; CDR3 protein: CASSLAATSYEQYF
V gene: TRBV3-1/TRBV3-2; CDR3 protein: CASSQVPGEGETQYF
V gene: TRBV7-2; CDR3 protein: CASSLATGMGSGANVLTF
V gene: TRBV9; CDR3 protein: CASSERVGVNTGELFF
V gene: TRBV28; CDR3 protein: CASSWGRTNWGEKLFF
V gene: TRBV5-4; CDR3 protein: CASSRGVLANYGYTF
V gene: TRBV5-8; CDR3 protein: CASSSFGHRNTEAFF
V gene: TRBV5-4; CDR3 protein: CATKGADSYEQYF